This T cell receptor (beta chain) stems from a study of post-analysis software for immune sequencing data. Concerning this clonotype: Its antigen is not known.

There are 14 residues in the CDR3. With 3 bases removed from V and 3 bases from J, the gap between germline ends came to 9 bases. Germline V gene sequence: CDR1 SGHRS, CDR2 YFSETQ. Study results and limitations: Multiple sclerosis patients showed significantly lower normalized Chao1 diversity than controls did. Five or six TRBV segments were more frequent in patients than controls; TRBV5-6, TRBV5-1 and TRBV20-1 belonged to this group.

The TCR beta cDNA libraries carried unique molecular identifiers. There were about 0.85 to 11 million T cells, and 450,000 to 550,000 cDNA molecules came from them. TCRdb re-analysed the PCR reads in MiXCR, keeping a single row per CDR3 protein. The sample includes some 260,000 distinct CDR3 sequences, 30% to 45% of them seen just once. Source material: blood. This TCR was sampled from a girl under 18 with multiple sclerosis. The rearrangement joins TRBV5-1 to TRBJ1-4, with a possible D match to TRBD1 (6 bases). CDR3 amino acids: CASSSDSSNEKLFF. The DNA of the CDR3 is TGCGCCAGCAGCTCGGACAGTTCTAATGAAAAACTGTTTTTT. Combining the CDR3 with reference TRBV5-1 and TRBJ1-4 gives the whole variable domain KAGVTQTPRYLIKTRGQQVTLSCSPISGHRSVSWYQQTPGQGLQFLFEYFSETQRNKGNFPGRFSGRQFSNSRSEMNVSTLELGDSALYLCASSSDSSNEKLFFGSGTQLSVL.